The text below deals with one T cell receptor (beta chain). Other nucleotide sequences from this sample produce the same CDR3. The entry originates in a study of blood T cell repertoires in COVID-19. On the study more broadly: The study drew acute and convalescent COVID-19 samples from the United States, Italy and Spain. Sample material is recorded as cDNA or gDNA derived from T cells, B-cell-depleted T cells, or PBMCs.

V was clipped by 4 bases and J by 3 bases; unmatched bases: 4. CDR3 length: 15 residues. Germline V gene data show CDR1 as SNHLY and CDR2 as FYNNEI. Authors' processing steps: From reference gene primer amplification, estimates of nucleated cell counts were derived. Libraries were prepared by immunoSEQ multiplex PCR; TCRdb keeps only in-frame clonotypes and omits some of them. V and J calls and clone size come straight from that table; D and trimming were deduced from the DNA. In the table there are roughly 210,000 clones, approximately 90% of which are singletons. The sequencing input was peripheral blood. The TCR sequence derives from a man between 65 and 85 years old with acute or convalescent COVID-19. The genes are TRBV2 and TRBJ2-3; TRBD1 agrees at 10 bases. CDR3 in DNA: TGTGCCAGCAGTGGTAGGACAGGGGGAACAGATACGCAGTATTTT. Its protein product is CASSGRTGGTDTQYF.